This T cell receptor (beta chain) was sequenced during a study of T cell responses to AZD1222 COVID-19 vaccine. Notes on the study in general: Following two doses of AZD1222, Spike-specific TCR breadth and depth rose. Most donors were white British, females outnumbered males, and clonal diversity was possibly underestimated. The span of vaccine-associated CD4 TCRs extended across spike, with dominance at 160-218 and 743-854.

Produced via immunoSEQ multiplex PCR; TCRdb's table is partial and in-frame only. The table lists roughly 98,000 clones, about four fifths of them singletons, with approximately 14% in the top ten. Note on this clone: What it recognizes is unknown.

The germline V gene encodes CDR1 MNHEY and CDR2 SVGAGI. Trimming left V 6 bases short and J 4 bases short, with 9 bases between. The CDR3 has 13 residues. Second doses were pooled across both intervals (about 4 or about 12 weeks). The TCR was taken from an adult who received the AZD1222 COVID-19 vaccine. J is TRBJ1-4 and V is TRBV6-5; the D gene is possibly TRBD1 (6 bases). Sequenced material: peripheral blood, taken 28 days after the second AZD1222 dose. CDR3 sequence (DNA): TGTGCCAGCAGGGGGGCTTATAATGAAAAACTGTTTTTT. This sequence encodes CASRGAYNEKLFF.